This entry lists 3 T cell receptor beta chains sequenced from one sample in a study of blood T cell repertoires in COVID-19. TCRdb's copy holds only in-frame clones and misses some; the assay was immunoSEQ multiplex PCR. The sample lists some 120,000 clones; around nine tenths were seen once. The specimen was peripheral blood. Receptors were obtained from a man aged 45 to 65 with acute or convalescent COVID-19.

The chain is built from TRBV5-1 and TRBJ2-1; the D is unclear. Germline CDR1 and CDR2: SGHRS and YFSETQ. The CDR3 runs 14 residues. Deletions cut 3 bases from V and 4 bases from J, with 11 bases between. The CDR3 nucleotides are TGCGCCAGCAGCTACAGTCCTGGGTACAATGAGCAGTTCTTC. Its protein product is CASSYSPGYNEQFF.

This chain joins TRBV10-3 and TRBJ2-3; the D gene is possibly TRBD2 (5 bases). Germline V gene lookup returns CDR1 ENHRY and CDR2 SYGVKD. The CDR3 has 14 residues. V was cut by 3 bases and J by 2 bases, with 9 bases left in between. CDR3 DNA sequence: TGTGCCATCAGTGACGGACTTACCACAGATACGCAGTATTTT. This sequence encodes CAISDGLTTDTQYF.

The J gene is TRBJ2-3, the V gene TRBV4-1, with TRBD2 identical over 14 bases. Germline assignment: CDR1 MGHRA and CDR2 YSYEKL. With 1 base clipped from V and 6 bases from J, the junction kept 9 bases outside the gene matches. The CDR3 length is 18 residues. For the CDR3, the DNA is TGCGCCAGCAGCCAAGGAGGGACTAGCGGGAGTCAGTCGGATACGCAGTATTTT. Amino acids: CASSQGGTSGSQSDTQYF.